This TCR beta chain was sequenced during a study of shared clonotypes between healthy human individuals. Measured with immunoSEQ multiplex PCR; TCRdb has only the in-frame clones, and not every one. The table lists about 79,000 clones, roughly two thirds of them singletons. Germline V gene data show CDR1 as SGHTA and CDR2 as FQGNSA. The V end lost 5 bases, the J end lost 6 bases, and 8 bases lay between the germline ends. CDR3 length: 12 amino acids. Sequenced sample: memory CD8+ T cells sorted from blood. Described subset: CD45RO+ cells pooled with CCR7-negative TemRA cells. This TCR came from a man aged 30 to 45 in good health. V is TRBV7-2 and J is TRBJ2-1; D gene uncertain. The CDR3 sequence: CASSTYTNEQFF. The CDR3 nucleotides are TGTGCCAGCAGCACATACACCAATGAGCAGTTCTTC.